The next 15 T cell receptor beta chains were all read from a single sample in a study of low-dose radiotherapy and immunotherapy resistance in tumors. First-strand cDNA relied on TRAV- and TRBV-specific primers spanning alpha and beta chains. TCR amplification used roughly 18 PCR cycles, a constant-region primer and a V-primer adapter. TCRdb re-called the reads through MiXCR, storing one row per CDR3 protein. The table records 30,000 to 40,000 distinct CDR3 sequences, roughly 20% of them present only once. Time point defined: after trial treatment. The sample's treatment: LDRT plus nivolumab, ipilimumab, low-dose cyclophosphamide and aspirin (RACIN trial). The specimen comprised PBMCs, sampled after low-dose radiotherapy plus immunotherapy. The source of these receptors is a female donor with ovarian cancer.

There are many counts of this clonotype. This chain joins TRBV20-1 and TRBJ2-1; TRBD2 matches 12 bases. CDR3 length equals 14 residues. Germline V gene lookup returns CDR1 DFQATT and CDR2 SNEGSKA (reference sequence). V shed 6 bases, J shed 4 bases, and the junction held 4 bases outside the gene matches. For the CDR3, the DNA is TGCAGTGCGGAGACTAGCGGGGGATACAATGAGCAGTTCTTC. Translating gives CSAETSGGYNEQFF.

This clonotype was seen at least ten times. The chain employs TRBV6-2 or TRBV6-3 and TRBJ2-1; a weak D match, TRBD1 (5 bases). The V gene lost 3 bases and the J gene lost 5 bases, with 11 bases spanning the gap. This CDR3 contains 14 residues. Looked up from germline, CDR1 is MNHEY and CDR2 is SVGEGT. The CDR3 bases are TGTGCCAGCAGTTATAGGGCAGGGAACAATGAGCAGTTCTTC. Translated, it gives CASSYRAGNNEQFF.

This clonotype was detected many times. This chain joins TRBV7-9 and TRBJ1-1; D call uncertain. Trimming removed 7 bases at V and 1 base at J, with 16 bases between. CDR1 SEHNR and CDR2 FQNEAQ come from the germline V gene (reference sequence). The CDR3 runs 15 residues. This CDR3 is CASTLTPSSNTEAFF. The CDR3 region has the DNA TGTGCCAGCACCCTTACGCCATCTTCGAACACTGAAGCTTTCTTT.

This clonotype was counted ten times or more. This rearrangement joins TRBV7-8 to TRBJ1-5, with D tentatively TRBD1 (6 bases). The CDR3 totals 15 residues. Germline lookup yields CDR1 SGHVS and CDR2 FQNEAQ. Trimming stripped 5 bases from V and 2 bases from J, with 13 bases between. CDR3: CASSPRQVGNQPQHF. The CDR3 coding sequence is TGTGCCAGCAGCCCCCGACAGGTTGGCAATCAGCCCCAGCATTTT.

This clonotype was found a few times. A far larger clone is one nucleotide away, so this likely arose from a read error. This chain connects TRBV13 to TRBJ2-1; D gene ambiguous. V lost 4 bases and J lost 0, with 13 bases in between. The germline V gene has CDR1 PRHDT and CDR2 FYEKMQ (reference sequence). CDR3 size: 16 residues. The CDR3 sequence: CASSWAVQSSYNEQFF. The CDR3 DNA reads TGTGCCAGCAGCTGGGCAGTACAGAGCTCCTACAATGAGCAGTTCTTC. Using reference TRBV13 and TRBJ2-1 for the parts outside the CDR3, the full variable domain is AAGVIQSPRHLIKEKRETATLKCYPIPRHDTVYWYQQGPGQDPQFLISFYEKMQSDKGSIPDRFSAQQFSDYHSELNMSSLELGDSALYFCASSWAVQSSYNEQFFGPGTRLTVL.

This chain links TRBV9 with TRBJ2-2; D call uncertain. The V and J ends lost 0 bases and 2 bases respectively, with 11 bases between them. This CDR3 comprises 16 residues. CDR1 is SGDLS and CDR2 is YYNGEE in the germline V gene. DNA of the CDR3: TGTGCCAGCAGCGTAGGTCCCGGGTTAAACACCGGGGAGCTGTTTTTT. This translates into CASSVGPGLNTGELFF. The variable domain in full, with the rest retrieved from reference TRBV9 and TRBJ2-2, is DSGVTQTPKHLITATGQRVTLRCSPRSGDLSVYWYQQSLDQGLQFLIQYYNGEERAKGNILERFSAQQFPDLHSELNLSSLELGDSALYFCASSVGPGLNTGELFFGEGSRLTVL.

This clonotype was observed many times. The rearrangement links TRBV18 to TRBJ1-4, with 7 bases lining up with TRBD1. In germline, CDR1 is KGHSH, CDR2 LQKENI. The junction had 3 bases not matched to a gene; V was cut back by 3 bases and J by 8 bases. CDR3 size: 13 residues. The CDR3 loop is CASSPAGGEKLFF. In nucleotides, the CDR3 is TGTGCCAGCTCACCGGCAGGGGGGGAAAAACTGTTTTTT. Full variable domain (missing parts from reference TRBV18 and TRBJ1-4): NAGVMQNPRHLVRRRGQEARLRCSPMKGHSHVYWYRQLPEEGLKFMVYLQKENIIDESGMPKERFSAEFPKEGPSILRIQQVVRGDSAAYFCASSPAGGEKLFFGSGTQLSVL.

This clonotype was observed a few times. The gene calls are TRBV6-8 and TRBJ2-1; TRBD2 agrees at 8 bases. V shed 7 bases, J shed 2 bases, and the junction held 13 bases outside the gene matches. From germline, CDR1 is MNHGY and CDR2 SAAAGT. This CDR3 has 17 residues. CDR3 sequence (DNA): TGTGCCAGCAAGGGGCGGGGGCTAGCGGGCACCTACAATGAGCAGTTCTTC. Its protein product is CASKGRGLAGTYNEQFF.

This clonotype was observed at least ten times. The J gene is TRBJ2-5, the V gene TRBV12-3 or TRBV12-4, with D unclear. This CDR3 has 12 residues. The ends were cut back, 2 bases at V and 5 bases at J, with 6 bases in the middle. CDR3 nucleotides: TGTGCCAGCAGTTTAAGGCGGGAGACCCAGTACTTC. Translating gives CASSLRRETQYF.

Many counts were recorded for this clonotype. The J gene is TRBJ2-2, the V gene TRBV5-1, with D perhaps being TRBD1 or TRBD2 (5 bases each). The CDR3 consists of 15 residues. Germline V gene data show CDR1 as SGHRS and CDR2 as YFSETQ. V was trimmed by 6 bases and J by 7 bases, leaving 19 bases between them. This CDR3 is CASTTGPGEFGELFF. The CDR3 DNA reads as TGCGCCAGCACCACGGGGCCAGGCGAGTTCGGGGAGCTGTTTTTT.

This clonotype occurred many times. CDR3 amino acids: CASSFRGSYEQYF. CDR3 DNA: TGCGCCAGCAGCTTTCGGGGCTCCTACGAGCAGTACTTC. The chain links TRBV5-1 to TRBJ2-7; tentative D call: TRBD2 (5 bases). The V and J ends lost 2 bases and 0 bases respectively, with 6 bases between them. Germline V gene data show CDR1 as SGHRS and CDR2 as YFSETQ. CDR3 size: 13 residues.

This clonotype was found many times. This rearrangement joins TRBV20-1 to TRBJ2-7; 9 positions match TRBD1. CDR3 length: 17 residues. V shed 6 bases and J 0 bases; nucleotides not matched to a gene: 15. Germline values: CDR1 DFQATT, CDR2 SNEGSKA (reference sequence). CDR3 protein: CSARQAPGTGSSYEQYF. For the CDR3, the DNA is TGCAGTGCCCGGCAGGCCCCCGGGACAGGGAGCTCCTACGAGCAGTACTTC.

This clonotype was detected many times. The gene calls are TRBV12-5 and TRBJ1-5, with 12 bases identical to TRBD1. The length of the CDR3 is 20 residues. Trimming took 4 bases from V and 0 from J; bases not matched to a gene: 13. CDR1 is LGHNT, CDR2 FRNRAP, per germline. The DNA for the CDR3 is TGTGCTAGTGGTTCCCAGCCCGGGACAGGGGGCTCTTATAGCAATCAGCCCCAGCATTTT. It yields the protein CASGSQPGTGGSYSNQPQHF.

The table lists this clonotype with many counts. The chain links TRBV5-1 to TRBJ2-6; weak D call: TRBD1 (5 bases). Per the germline V gene, CDR1 is SGHRS and CDR2 is YFSETQ. CDR3 length: 16 residues. With 4 bases removed from V and 0 bases from J, the gap between germline ends came to 11 bases. The CDR3: CASSGATVSGANVLTF. The CDR3 DNA is TGCGCCAGCAGCGGAGCGACAGTCTCTGGGGCCAACGTCCTGACTTTC. The full variable domain, rest sourced from reference TRBV5-1 and TRBJ2-6, is KAGVTQTPRYLIKTRGQQVTLSCSPISGHRSVSWYQQTPGQGLQFLFEYFSETQRNKGNFPGRFSGRQFSNSRSEMNVSTLELGDSALYLCASSGATVSGANVLTFGAGSRLTVL.

This clonotype turned up a few times. The chain is built from TRBV28 and TRBJ2-7; D is undetermined. This CDR3 has 13 amino acids. Trimming took 7 bases from V and 0 from J, leaving 10 bases between them. Germline V gene data show CDR1 as MDHEN and CDR2 as SYDVKM. For the CDR3, the DNA is TGTGCCAGCACAGTCGGCGCCTCCTACGAGCAGTACTTC. It specifies CASTVGASYEQYF.